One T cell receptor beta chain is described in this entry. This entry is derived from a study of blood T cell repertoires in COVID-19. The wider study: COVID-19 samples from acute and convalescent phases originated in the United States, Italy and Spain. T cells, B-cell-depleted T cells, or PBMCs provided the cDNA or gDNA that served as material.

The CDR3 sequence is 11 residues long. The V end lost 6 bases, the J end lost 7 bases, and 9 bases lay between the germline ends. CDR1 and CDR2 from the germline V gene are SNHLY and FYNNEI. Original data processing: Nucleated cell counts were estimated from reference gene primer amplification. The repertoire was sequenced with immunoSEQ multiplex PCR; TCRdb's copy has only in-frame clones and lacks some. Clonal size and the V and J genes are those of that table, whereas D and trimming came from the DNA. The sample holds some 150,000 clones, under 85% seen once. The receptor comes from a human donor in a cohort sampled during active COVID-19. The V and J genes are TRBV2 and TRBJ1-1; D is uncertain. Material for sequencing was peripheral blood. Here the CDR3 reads CASSAYDEAFF. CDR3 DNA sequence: TGTGCCAGCAGCGCCTACGATGAAGCTTTCTTT.